Presented here are 30 T cell receptor beta chains from one specimen sequenced in a study of T cells after yellow fever vaccination. A single record per CDR3 protein comes from TCRdb applying MiXCR to the 5' RACE reads. In the table there are about 210,000 distinct CDR3 sequences, around 6.7% of which are singletons. The sample consisted of CD4+ T cells sorted from PBMCs, taken on the day of the yellow fever booster vaccination. The receptors shown here come from a man aged 25 to 40 who received the YFV17D yellow fever vaccine.

This clonotype was seen many times. This rearrangement joins TRBV20-1 to TRBJ2-7, with 13 positions matching TRBD2. V dropped 6 bases and J dropped 5; count of bases not matched to a gene: 4. CDR1 and CDR2 from the germline V gene are DFQATT and SNEGSKA (reference sequence). CDR3 length: 13 residues. DNA for the CDR3: TGCAGTGCAAGGACTAGCGGGAGCCACGAGCAGTACTTC. It is translated as CSARTSGSHEQYF.

This clonotype was counted only a few times. The genes are TRBV29-1 and TRBJ2-5, with D perhaps TRBD1 or TRBD2 (5 bases each). V was cut by 5 bases and J by 4 bases, with 14 bases left in between. There are 13 residues in the CDR3. Germline V CDR1 and CDR2: SQVTM, ANQGSEA. CDR3 in amino acids: CSVPLEGRETQYF. The CDR3 nucleotides read TGCAGCGTTCCATTAGAGGGGCGAGAGACCCAGTACTTC.

In this sample, this clonotype turned up many times. The genes are TRBV28 and TRBJ1-2; no reliable D call. Germline CDR1 is MDHEN and CDR2 is SYDVKM. This CDR3 has 15 amino acids. Trimming took 3 bases from V and 3 from J, leaving 14 bases between them. This chain's CDR3 is CASSLSSGRHYGYTF. In nucleotides, the CDR3 is TGTGCCAGCAGTTTGAGTTCCGGGCGGCACTATGGCTACACCTTC.

This clonotype was counted a few times. The rearrangement links TRBV18 to TRBJ2-3; D perhaps matches TRBD2 (6 bases). V lost 6 bases to trimming and J lost 2 bases, with 9 bases between them. The CDR3 length is 13 residues. Germline CDR1 is KGHSH and CDR2 is LQKENI. CDR3 amino acids: CASSAGYTDTQYF. The CDR3 bases are TGTGCCAGCTCCGCGGGGTACACAGATACGCAGTATTTT.

At least ten counts were recorded for this clonotype. This chain uses TRBV12-3 or TRBV12-4 with TRBJ2-7; possibly TRBD2 for D (5 bases). V gave up 7 bases and J gave up 4 bases, with 8 bases separating them. This CDR3 has 11 residues. The CDR3 nucleotides read TGTGCCAGCAATTCGGGATACGAGCAGTACTTC. It translates to CASNSGYEQYF.

This clonotype came up many times. The chain has TRBV20-1 and TRBJ2-3; weak D call: TRBD1 (5 bases). V lost 3 bases and J 5 bases, leaving 15 bases between the germline ends. The CDR3 is made up of 14 amino acids. Germline V CDR1 and CDR2: DFQATT, SNEGSKA (reference sequence). Written as DNA, the CDR3 is TGCAGTGCTAGGTCTACAGGTGTGAAAGATACGCAGTATTTT. This codes for CSARSTGVKDTQYF.

V is TRBV20-1 and J is TRBJ2-1, with a weak D call TRBD1 (5 bases). V gave up 3 bases and J gave up 6 bases, with 15 bases separating them. CDR3 length equals 14 residues. CDR1 DFQATT and CDR2 SNEGSKA come from the germline V gene (reference sequence). CDR3 sequence: CSARGLVRVNEQFF. The CDR3 bases are TGCAGTGCTAGGGGGCTAGTCAGGGTCAATGAGCAGTTCTTC.

Points on this clonotype: Since a much larger clone is just one base distant, this may be a read error. This chain uses TRBV7-2 with TRBJ2-1, with D perhaps matching TRBD2 (6 bases). The CDR3 contains 13 residues. V lost 5 bases and J 7 bases, leaving 12 bases between the germline ends. CDR1 SGHTA and CDR2 FQGNSA come from the germline V gene. This chain's CDR3 is CTSSKGGRNEQFF. In DNA form, the CDR3 reads TGTACCAGCAGCAAGGGAGGAAGGAATGAGCAGTTCTTC.

This clonotype was seen repeatedly, ten times or more. The V gene is TRBV9, the J gene TRBJ2-3; 7 nucleotides agree with TRBD1. CDR3 length: 14 amino acids. Trimming at V came to 4 bases and at J to 6 bases, leaving 8 bases not matched to a gene. Germline V gene sequence: CDR1 SGDLS, CDR2 YYNGEE. The CDR3 region is CASSPHRGSDTQYF. CDR3 nucleotide sequence: TGTGCCAGCAGCCCTCACAGGGGATCGGATACGCAGTATTTT.

V usage is TRBV7-2 and J usage is TRBJ2-5, with D possibly called TRBD1 or TRBD2 (5 bases each). V shed 5 bases and J shed 4 bases, with 17 bases lying between them. CDR1 is SGHTA and CDR2 is FQGNSA in the germline V gene. CDR3 length: 15 residues. For the CDR3, the DNA is TGTGCCAGCAGCGCCGCGCTCGTTGGGGGAGAGACCCAGTACTTC. This encodes CASSAALVGGETQYF.

This chain links TRBV30 with TRBJ1-3, with TRBD1 matching over 7 bases. V lost 4 bases and J lost 2; bases outside the gene matches: 8. Germline V gene sequence: CDR1 GTSNPN, CDR2 SVGIG (reference sequence). The CDR3 totals 15 residues. DNA for the CDR3: TGTGCCTGGACCGGACCCAGGGGGACTGGAAACACCATATATTTT. Translated, it gives CAWTGPRGTGNTIYF. The full variable domain, rest sourced from reference TRBV30 and TRBJ1-3, is SQTIHQWPATLVQPVGSPLSLECTVEGTSNPNLYWYRQAAGRGLQLLFYSVGIGQISSEVPQNLSASRPQDRQFILSSKKLLLSDSGFYLCAWTGPRGTGNTIYFGEGSWLTVV.

This clonotype was counted at least ten times. CDR3 sequence: CASRQGSGANVLTF. CDR3 nucleotide sequence: TGTGCCAGCAGACAGGGCTCTGGGGCCAACGTCCTGACTTTC. This sequence joins TRBV28 and TRBJ2-6, with TRBD1 as a possible D gene (6 bases). This CDR3 has 14 amino acids. V was cut by 6 bases and J by 0 bases, with 6 bases left in between. CDR1 and CDR2 from the germline V gene are MDHEN and SYDVKM.

For this clonotype: A read error may be the cause here, since a much bigger clone is one base away. The J gene is TRBJ2-3, the V gene TRBV7-8; D is uncertain. Germline V lookup: CDR1 SGHVS, CDR2 FQNEAQ. The CDR3 loop spans 16 amino acids. CDR3 in DNA: TGTGCCAGAAGCTTAGCAGCCATCCCTAGCACAGATACGCAGTATTTT. Its translation is CARSLAAIPSTDTQYF.

This clonotype has only a few counts. This chain connects TRBV20-1 to TRBJ1-2, with 8 bases that match TRBD1. V gave up 4 bases and J gave up 10 bases; unmatched junction bases: 5. Germline V CDR1 and CDR2: DFQATT, SNEGSKA (reference sequence). This CDR3 spans 11 amino acids. CDR3 protein: CSATRGHDYTF. The DNA for the CDR3 is TGCAGTGCTACCAGGGGGCATGACTACACCTTC.

This clonotype was observed many times. J is TRBJ2-7 and V is TRBV5-1; 11 nucleotides agree with TRBD2. The CDR3 totals 14 residues. Germline trimming cut 4 bases from V and 5 bases from J; bases unmatched to any gene: 5. Germline CDR1 reads SGHRS; CDR2 reads YFSETQ. The CDR3 coding sequence is TGCGCCAGCAGCACGACTAGCGGGGCCGACGAGCAGTACTTC. Its translation is CASSTTSGADEQYF.

This rearrangement joins TRBV29-1 to TRBJ2-5; D possibly corresponds to TRBD2 (7 bases). There are 13 residues in the CDR3. V was pared by 5 bases and J by 5 bases, with 15 bases between. In germline, CDR1 is SQVTM, CDR2 ANQGSEA. CDR3 DNA: TGCAGCGTTCTTGGCGGGGGCGAGGAGACCCAGTACTTC. Protein sequence: CSVLGGGEETQYF.

This clonotype was counted a few times. The chain recombines TRBV5-4 with TRBJ2-1; D remains ambiguous. Germline V gene sequence: CDR1 SGHNT, CDR2 YYREEE (reference sequence). Trimming removed 3 bases at V and 6 bases at J, with 10 bases between. The CDR3 loop spans 13 amino acids. The CDR3 reads CASSSDPSNEQFF. The DNA for the CDR3 is TGTGCCAGCAGCTCTGACCCGAGCAATGAGCAGTTCTTC. Using reference TRBV5-4 and TRBJ2-1 for the parts outside the CDR3, the full variable domain is ETGVTQSPTHLIKTRGQQVTLRCSSQSGHNTVSWYQQALGQGPQFIFQYYREEENGRGNFPPRFSGLQFPNYSSELNVNALELDDSALYLCASSSDPSNEQFFGPGTRLTVL.

This chain links TRBV7-9 with TRBJ1-2; no reliable D call. The CDR3 has 12 residues. The germline CDR1 and CDR2 sequences are SEHNR and FQNEAQ (reference sequence). With 8 bases removed from V and 2 bases from J, the gap between germline ends came to 9 bases. CDR3 sequence (DNA): TGTGCCAGCCAGCTGGGGAACTATGGCTACACCTTC. Amino acid sequence: CASQLGNYGYTF.

This clonotype has ten or more counts. CDR3 sequence reads: CASSSRSIPETQYF. The CDR3 nucleotides are TGTGCCAGCAGCTCCAGGAGTATCCCGGAGACCCAGTACTTC. The chain links TRBV7-2 to TRBJ2-5; D uncertain. Germline CDR1 is SGHTA and CDR2 is FQGNSA. The CDR3 extends over 14 amino acids. V was shortened by 4 bases and J by 5 bases, with 14 bases between the two germline ends. Full variable domain (missing parts from reference TRBV7-2 and TRBJ2-5): GAGVSQSPSNKVTEKGKDVELRCDPISGHTALYWYRQSLGQGLEFLIYFQGNSAPDKSGLPSDRFSAERTGGSVSTLTIQRTQQEDSAVYLCASSSRSIPETQYFGPGTRLLVL.

This chain joins TRBV3-1 and TRBJ1-3; no firm D call. CDR1 LGHDT and CDR2 YNNKEL come from the germline V gene (reference sequence). The CDR3 has 14 residues. V was pared by 5 bases and J by 2 bases, with 10 bases between. CDR3 in DNA: TGTGCCAGCAGCTTACTATTCCCTGGAAACACCATATATTTT. Amino acids: CASSLLFPGNTIYF.

On this clonotype itself: The conserved closing phenylalanine or tryptophan is absent in this CDR3, likely reflecting a read error. The DNA is left out, because the CDR3 cannot be placed on it with certainty; the CDR3 is given as TCRdb lists it. The J gene is TRBJ2-1, the V gene TRBV11-2. Counting both end residues, the CDR3 totals 13 amino acids. CDR1 is SGHAT and CDR2 is FQNNGV in the germline V gene. The CDR3 sequence is CASSKTTDSLTLV.

V and J are TRBV5-1 and TRBJ2-7; TRBD2 matches 8 bases. The CDR3 covers 14 residues. The V and J ends lost 1 base and 2 bases, in that order; junction bases with no gene match: 2. The germline V gene encodes CDR1 SGHRS and CDR2 YFSETQ. The CDR3, as DNA: TGCGCCAGCAGCTTGAGCGGGAGCCCCTACGAGCAGTACTTC. The encoded protein is CASSLSGSPYEQYF.

CDR3 nucleotides: TGTGCCAGCAGCCCCCCCACAGGGGGCACTGAAGCTTTCTTT. As protein: CASSPPTGGTEAFF. The chain combines TRBV27 with TRBJ1-1, with 8 bases aligning to TRBD1. Germline-derived CDR1 and CDR2 are MNHEY and SMNVEV (reference sequence). V lost 6 bases to trimming and J lost 4 bases; unmatched junction nucleotides: 7. The CDR3 has 14 residues.

This clonotype was found a few times. The genes are TRBV7-2 and TRBJ1-5; 7 bases map to TRBD1. V lost 1 base and J lost 7; bases outside the gene matches: 10. This CDR3 is built from 16 residues. The V gene's germline CDR1 is SGHTA and CDR2 FQGNSA. CDR3 coding DNA: TGTGCCAGCAGCTTAGTCGGCGGACAGGCGGCACAGCCCCAGCATTTT. Protein product: CASSLVGGQAAQPQHF.

The chain uses TRBV28 and TRBJ2-7; TRBD1 or TRBD2 may be the D gene (6 bases each). Germline CDR1 MDHEN, CDR2 SYDVKM. The CDR3 runs to 13 residues. Trimming took 11 bases from V and 3 from J, leaving 17 bases between them. The CDR3 bases are TGTGCCGCCAGTGGAGGGGGGCTCTACGAGCAGTACTTC. Protein: CAASGGGLYEQYF.

V is TRBV12-3 or TRBV12-4 and J is TRBJ2-5; D gene unclear. The CDR3 length is 13 residues. V gave up 9 bases and J gave up 2 bases, with 13 bases separating them. The CDR3 DNA follows: TGTGCCAGTATGGTTGGGGTTCAAGAGACCCAGTACTTC. This gives the protein CASMVGVQETQYF.

This clonotype was observed once. The gene calls are TRBV10-3 and TRBJ2-3, with 12 bases aligning to TRBD2. Unmatched junction bases numbered 6, after V lost 6 bases and J lost 5 bases. The germline CDR1 and CDR2 sequences are ENHRY and SYGVKD. The CDR3 sequence is 15 residues long. In DNA, the CDR3 is TGTGCCATCAGAGACTCGGGACTAGCGGGAGATACGCAGTATTTT. It is translated as CAIRDSGLAGDTQYF.

The chain couples TRBV7-9 to TRBJ2-5; perhaps TRBD2 as D (7 bases). The CDR3 has 15 amino acids. V was pared by 4 bases and J by 4 bases, with 16 bases between. Looked up from germline, CDR1 is SEHNR and CDR2 is FQNEAQ (reference sequence). The CDR3 DNA follows: TGTGCCAGCAGCTCCCCGGACAGCGGGGTAGAGACCCAGTACTTC. This translates into CASSSPDSGVETQYF.

This clonotype was counted ten times or more. V is TRBV20-1 and J is TRBJ1-3, with D possibly matching TRBD1 (5 bases). The CDR3 runs 14 residues. V was clipped by 5 bases and J by 0 bases, with 11 bases between them. CDR1 DFQATT and CDR2 SNEGSKA come from the germline V gene (reference sequence). The CDR3 nucleotides are TGCAGTGCTTGGGACGGCAACTCTGGAAACACCATATATTTT. Its protein product is CSAWDGNSGNTIYF.

This clonotype was counted only a few times. The CDR3 DNA sequence: TGTGCCAGTAGTATAGGACAGGGGTACAATGAGCAGTTCTTC. This sequence encodes CASSIGQGYNEQFF. The chain couples TRBV19 to TRBJ2-1; TRBD1 agrees at 8 bases. After removal of 1 base from V and 4 bases from J, the junction contained 0 bases not matched to a gene. Germline assignment: CDR1 LNHDA and CDR2 SQIVND (reference sequence). The CDR3 length is 14 residues.